This T cell receptor (beta chain) was identified during a study of cytomegalovirus exposure and HLA in healthy donors. Clones were read by immunoSEQ multiplex PCR, and TCRdb kept only the in-frame ones, dropping some. Of around 160,000 clones listed, around four fifths are singletons. Trimming removed 6 bases from V and 6 bases from J; junction bases left unmatched: 20. The CDR3 covers 18 residues. This receptor was obtained from a man aged 25 to 40 in good health and CMV-seropositive. The sequenced sample was PBMCs. The rearrangement joins TRBV23-1 to TRBJ2-3, with 8 bases that match TRBD2. TRBV23-1 is designated an ORF whose function remains uncertain. The CDR3 nucleotides are TGCGCCAGCAGCCTAAAAGCGGGGGCCGGGCACACAGGGGATACGCAGTATTTT. Its translation is CASSLKAGAGHTGDTQYF.